The text below deals with one T cell receptor beta chain. Its cognate antigen has yet to be identified. No clone much larger than this one lies a single base away; base qualities are absent. The data were taken from a study of cytomegalovirus exposure and HLA in healthy donors (dated by TCRdb to 2017 to 2019). Background for the entire study: According to an earlier analysis of a few hundred of the donors, 150 million to 200 million T cells yielded 90 million to 140 million unique TCR beta sequences and about 300 Gb of sequence data. Around 300 gigabases of sequencing data and tens of millions of unique TCR sequences were included in an early release covering about 700 HLA-typed donors. Of the approximately 400 genotyped donors, around 81% fell in the genetic ancestry cluster associated with self-reported Caucasian donors. The study aimed to test whether signatures of past pathogen exposure could be identified by cataloging public T cell receptors. Using immunosequencing, the study profiled T cell repertoires from 500 to 800 subjects and related those repertoires to cytomegalovirus serostatus. Besides the first cohort of about 730 subjects, a separate validation cohort made up of 90 to 150 different subjects was used. To predict cytomegalovirus infection status, the study combined high-throughput TCR immunosequencing, statistical association of individual TCRs with disease status, and machine learning. In a later analysis, previously published TCR beta repertoires from more than 500 donors were re-analyzed and high-resolution HLA genotyping was added so that TCR occurrence patterns could be studied. In the later analysis, no new phenotypic data were used to find candidate immune exposures; instead, reliance was placed on TCR beta sequences and their occurrence across donors. An earlier analysis of 500 to 750 of the donors applied high-throughput TCR beta sequencing to assess whether each TCR beta V gene segment acted as functional or pseudogenic. Donor age, sex, ethnicity and CMV serostatus were compiled together with the repertoire data. Genome-wide SNP genotypes for about three fifths of the roughly 670 donors were used in a later genetic analysis, which treated that subset as a discovery cohort. Every repertoire in the discovery cohort had been generated on one and the same sequencing platform. Class I and class II HLA loci were covered by the typing at four-digit resolution. The number of typed donors differed by locus: roughly 620-640 for A, B, C, DRB1 and DQB1; about 520 for DQA1; 606 for DPA1; and about 450 for DPB1. Five DR-DQ haplotypes were treated as single units for association and clustering because of strong linkage in the cohort. Among roughly 370 genotyped donors of the cohort, an average of around 240,000 unique TCR beta nucleotide sequences were sequenced per donor, around 20% of them non-productive.

From V the trimming removes 5 bases and from J it removes 14 bases, while the gene matches leave 13 bases of the junction unaccounted for. The CDR1 and CDR2 encoded by the germline V gene (reference sequence) are SEHNR and FQNEAQ. The CDR3 goes from the cysteine to the phenylalanine over 13 residues. The entry retains the CDR3 DNA only, 39 bases that are in frame from base 1. The cohort comprised hundreds of healthy bone marrow donors. At the time of sampling, every cohort member was nominally healthy, though immune exposures that went unrecorded were likely present. The donor tested CMV seropositive and was one of the 289 seropositive cohort members. Every donor gave a peripheral blood sample, and the peripheral blood mononuclear cells from that sample were used for TCR beta sequencing. The Qiagen DNeasy Blood Extraction Kit was used to extract genomic DNA from the blood cell samples. The method was the immunoSEQ multiplex PCR assay. For the multiplex PCR, a mixture combining 60 forward primers for TCR Vbeta segments and 13 reverse primers for TCR Jbeta segments was used. The CDR3 region of rearranged TCR beta genes was amplified from genomic DNA by a multiplex PCR assay. The Illumina HiSeq System was used to sequence the amplified TCR beta libraries as 87-base-pair reads. The published analysis was carried out like this. In a later analysis, 77 million or so unique TCR beta chains were counted across the roughly 670 repertoires, and roughly 10 million of these chains were shared by at least two donors. Raw reads were error-corrected and collapsed into unique sequences with a nearest-neighbor algorithm that merged closely related sequences to remove PCR and sequencing errors. CDR3 sequences were aligned to IMGT reference sequences to assign V, D and J gene segments. Each retained sequence needed at least a six-nucleotide match to both a V gene segment and a J gene segment. A rearrangement was called productive if the CDR3 had no stop codons and remained in frame with V and J, and every other rearrangement was called non-productive. CDR3 was defined by IMGT convention, running from the second conserved V-encoded cysteine to the conserved J-encoded phenylalanine. In an earlier analysis of approximately 500 of the donors, sequences lacking an unambiguous match to a single V gene segment were excluded. In an earlier analysis of almost 600 of the donors, a V segment was called functional when productive rearrangements were above 56.7%, and segregating when the standard deviation between donors exceeded 5%. A statistical classification framework was built to diagnose cytomegalovirus status from the catalog of TCR beta chain sequences. In a later analysis, TCR nucleotide sequences were compared against IMGT/GENE-DB human TR gene sequences so that V and J genes could be assigned. A later analysis assigned CDR3 sequences and most-parsimonious VDJ recombination scenarios with the TCRdist pipeline. A later analysis defined each TCR beta chain by its CDR3 amino acid sequence plus V-gene family, and excluded reads lacking a unique V-gene family. A later analysis removed 592 highly shared, low-generation-probability nucleotide sequences to deal with suspected cross-contamination and a sequencing artifact. A later analysis calculated a clonal expansion index for each public chain from normalized within-repertoire ranks of inferred template counts. A later analysis computed generation probabilities with a VDJ recombination model fitted to out-of-frame rearrangements, and checked the results against IGoR. In a later analysis, hypergeometric tests were used to score TCR-TCR, TCR-HLA and TCR-CMV co-occurrence, with a repertoire-size bias correction applied to TCR pairs. To estimate false discovery rates, a later analysis permuted the HLA or CMV assignments 20 times. In a later analysis, co-occurring TCRs were grouped with DBSCAN, and TCRdist sequence similarity was added when clustering was performed within HLA-allele-positive subsets. Repertoires with fewer than 30,000 or more than 120,000 public chains, plus five repertoires with anomalous nucleotide sharing, were excluded from co-occurrence clustering. TCRdb's version of the immuneACCESS table is confined to in-frame rearrangements and falls short of the full clone set. An unresolved V gene accounts for under half of the shortfall where checked; the remainder is of unknown origin. V and J calls and clone size come straight from that table; D and trimming were deduced from the DNA. Present in this sample are 210,000 or so clones, roughly 81% of which were seen just once. Over 2% of the sample rests with the top ten.

What the study reported, not specific to this receptor: The presence/absence analyses assumed that sequencing depth was roughly uniform across donors, and that assumption may not be true. In a later analysis, the rate of TCR association differed among HLA loci, with DRB1 alleles having the most associated TCRs and HLA-C alleles having the fewest. A later genetic analysis reported fewer N-insertions in productive TCRs among donors in an Asian-associated ancestry cluster than the roughly 690-donor mean. In vitro tests confirmed that three of the cytomegalovirus-associated TCR beta chains recognize cytomegalovirus antigens. Some IMGT-functional V segments, including TRBV6-2 and TRBV6-3, could not be distinguished by the 87-base-pair reads and were therefore excluded. The authors suggested that the approach could potentially be extended to other disease states and immunological phenotypes. A total of roughly 160 TCR beta chains were listed by the study as associated with cytomegalovirus. A cluster of highly shared sequence variants was judged likely to represent a technical artifact of the sequencing pipeline. When HLA alleles, especially DR and DQ, strongly co-occurred, TCR associations were difficult to assign to individual alleles. Correlated functional status among segregating V segments might be attributable to linkage disequilibrium, but an unknown experimental factor could not be ruled out. Because some donors lacked HLA typing at each locus, the association tests relied only on the typed subset. In this cohort, only TCR beta chains were sequenced, and detectable features were limited by the absence of alpha or paired-chain data. Specific HLA alleles were associated with roughly 16,000 TCR beta sequences at a false discovery rate of 0.05 in a later analysis. Broadly in line with IMGT annotations, most TCR beta V segments showed up in productive rearrangements about 90% or about 30% of the time in an earlier analysis of several hundred of the donors. A later analysis reported that several top co-occurrence clusters appeared linked to parvovirus B19, influenza, CMV and Epstein-Barr virus. A later analysis found that HLA-associated TCR beta chains were more clonally expanded and had lower generation probabilities than equally common non-associated chains. While some public TCRs were present in many individuals, most TCR sequences turned up only very rarely across donors. Most CMV-associated TCR beta chains appeared to be HLA-restricted in a later analysis, and the HLA associations seemed to be driven largely by CMV exposure. For the cohort, immune exposure information was limited to CMV serostatus. Cytomegalovirus status was reported to be diagnosed by the classifier with high specificity and sensitivity in both the original and validation cohorts. V-gene and J-gene trimming of TCR beta chains was associated with a missense DCLRE1C variant in a later genetic analysis, and the association was replicated in an independent cohort. A further reported finding was that TCR beta sequences accurately predicted the HLA-A and HLA-B alleles for most subjects in the first cohort. The earlier analysis of approximately 560 of the donors excluded seventeen rarely observed V segments, including chromosome 9 orphons, because counts were too low.

The rearranged segments are TRBV7-9 and TRBJ2-3, with TRBD2 matching 7 junction bases. The sample taken for sequencing was PBMCs. This sequence was found in a woman aged 25 to 39 in good health and CMV-seropositive. This receptor carries the CDR3 CASSPLGAGVPYF. Here is the DNA: TGTGCCAGCAGCCCCCTTGGGGCGGGGGTACCGTATTTT.